This T cell receptor beta chain was recovered during a study of radiotherapy plus CTLA-4 blockade in lung cancer. Whole-study findings and limits: Dynamics of early blood T cell clones, together with interferon-beta, were reportedly the best predictors of response.

It was focal radiation plus CTLA-4 blockade with ipilimumab that patients with chemo-refractory metastatic non-small-cell lung cancer received. Concerning this clone: The antigen remains undetermined.

The V and J ends lost 5 bases and 3 bases, in that order; junction bases with no gene match: 6. Per germline, CDR1 SEHNR and CDR2 FQNEAQ (reference sequence). The CDR3 is 15 amino acids. Only in-frame clones appear in the TCRdb table, and some are missing; sequencing was by immunoSEQ multiplex PCR. The sample has 95,000 to 150,000 clones; 80% to 90% are singletons. The sequence was obtained from a human donor with non-small cell lung cancer that progressed on radiotherapy plus ipilimumab. The V gene is TRBV7-9, the J gene TRBJ2-3; 9 nucleotides agree with TRBD1. The sample consisted of peripheral blood, taken from a patient treated with radiotherapy plus ipilimumab. The CDR3, as DNA: TGTGCCAGCAGCGCAGGGACAGGGAGGACAGATACGCAGTATTTT. Amino acids: CASSAGTGRTDTQYF. Supplemented by reference TRBV7-9 and TRBJ2-3, the full variable domain reads DTGVSQNPRHKITKRGQNVTFRCDPISEHNRLYWYRQTLGQGPEFLTYFQNEAQLEKSRLLSDRFSAERPKGSFSTLEIQRTEQGDSAMYLCASSAGTGRTDTQYFGPGTRLTVL.